Below, one T cell receptor beta chain is given with its context. Germline V gene data show CDR1 as GTSNPN and CDR2 as SVGIG (reference sequence). V was clipped by 3 bases and J by 0 bases; unmatched bases: 9. The CDR3 runs to 18 residues. The assay was immunoSEQ multiplex PCR, and TCRdb's table has in-frame clones only and misses some. The sample includes 120,000 or so clones, 88% seen only once; the top ten take around 4%. The sample originates from a study of control samples from healthy donors and cancer patients. This receptor was taken from a woman aged 60-75 years with lung cancer. Sequencing was performed on PBMCs. This rearrangement joins TRBV30 to TRBJ2-1, with 12 bases fitting TRBD2. The CDR3 sequence: CAWRQGLAGRSSYNEQFF. CDR3 DNA sequence: TGTGCCTGGAGGCAAGGACTAGCGGGAAGAAGCTCCTACAATGAGCAGTTCTTC.